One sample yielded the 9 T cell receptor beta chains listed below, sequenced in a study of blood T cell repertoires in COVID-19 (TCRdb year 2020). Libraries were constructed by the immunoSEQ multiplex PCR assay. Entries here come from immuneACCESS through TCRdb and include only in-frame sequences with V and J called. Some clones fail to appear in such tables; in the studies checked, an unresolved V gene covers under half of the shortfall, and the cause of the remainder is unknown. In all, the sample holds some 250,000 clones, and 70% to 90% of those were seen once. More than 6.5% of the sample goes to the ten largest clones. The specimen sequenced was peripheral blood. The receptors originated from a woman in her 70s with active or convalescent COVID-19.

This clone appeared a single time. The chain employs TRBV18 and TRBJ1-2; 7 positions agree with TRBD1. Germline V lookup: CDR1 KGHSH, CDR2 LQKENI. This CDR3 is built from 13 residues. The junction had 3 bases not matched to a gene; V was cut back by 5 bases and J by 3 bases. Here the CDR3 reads CASSGTVDYGYTF. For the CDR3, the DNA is TGTGCCAGCTCAGGGACAGTTGACTATGGCTACACCTTC.

The CDR3: CASSSRTGAETQYF. The CDR3 coding sequence is TGTGCCAGCAGTTCCCGGACAGGAGCAGAGACCCAGTACTTC. J is TRBJ2-5 and V is TRBV2; 7 bases align to TRBD1. The CDR3 contains 14 residues. With 5 bases clipped from V and 4 bases from J, the junction kept 7 bases outside the gene matches. The germline CDR1 and CDR2 sequences are SNHLY and FYNNEI.

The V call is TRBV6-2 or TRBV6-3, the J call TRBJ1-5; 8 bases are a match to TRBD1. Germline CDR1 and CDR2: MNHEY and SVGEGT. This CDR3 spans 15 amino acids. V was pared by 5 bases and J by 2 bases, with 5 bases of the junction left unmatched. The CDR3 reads CASSITGGRNQPQHF. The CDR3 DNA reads TGTGCCAGCAGTATCACAGGGGGGCGCAATCAGCCCCAGCATTTT.

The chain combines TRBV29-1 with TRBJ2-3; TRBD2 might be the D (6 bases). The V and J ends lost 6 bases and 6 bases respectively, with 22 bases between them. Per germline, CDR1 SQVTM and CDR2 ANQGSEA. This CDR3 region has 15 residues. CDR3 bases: TGCAGCGTCCGGGGGTCAGCCCAACTAAGGGATACGCAGTATTTT. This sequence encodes CSVRGSAQLRDTQYF.

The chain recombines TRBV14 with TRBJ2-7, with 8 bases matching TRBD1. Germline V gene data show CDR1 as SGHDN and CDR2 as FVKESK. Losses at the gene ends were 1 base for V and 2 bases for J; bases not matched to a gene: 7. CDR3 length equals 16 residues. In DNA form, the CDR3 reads TGTGCCAGCAGCCAAGGCCGCGGACAGGGAACCTACGAGCAGTACTTC. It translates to CASSQGRGQGTYEQYF.

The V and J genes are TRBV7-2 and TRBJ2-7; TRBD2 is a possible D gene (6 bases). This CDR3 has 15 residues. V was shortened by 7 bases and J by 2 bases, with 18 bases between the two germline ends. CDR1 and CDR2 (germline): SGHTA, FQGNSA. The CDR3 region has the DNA TGTGCCAGCACCCGCGGGGATTCGGGCCCCTACGAGCAGTACTTC. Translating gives CASTRGDSGPYEQYF.

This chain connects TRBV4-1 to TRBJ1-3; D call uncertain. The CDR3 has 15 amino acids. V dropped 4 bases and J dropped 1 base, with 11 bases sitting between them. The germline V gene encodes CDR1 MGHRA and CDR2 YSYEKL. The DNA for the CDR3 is TGCGCCAGCAGCCCAACAATATTATCTGGAAACACCATATATTTT. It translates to CASSPTILSGNTIYF.

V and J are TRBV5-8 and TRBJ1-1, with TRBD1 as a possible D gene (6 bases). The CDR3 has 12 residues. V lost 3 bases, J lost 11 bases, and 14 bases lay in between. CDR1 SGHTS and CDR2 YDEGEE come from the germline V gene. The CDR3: CASSSGRGNAFF. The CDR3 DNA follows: TGTGCCAGCAGCTCAGGGAGGGGGAATGCTTTCTTT.

Here the CDR3 reads CASSYSPTGAQPQHF. DNA for the CDR3: TGTGCCAGCAGTTACTCTCCGACAGGGGCGCAGCCCCAGCATTTT. The chain couples TRBV6-5 to TRBJ1-5; 8 nucleotides match TRBD1. Trimming at V came to 0 bases and at J to 7 bases, leaving 5 bases not matched to a gene. Germline V lookup: CDR1 MNHEY, CDR2 SVGAGI. The CDR3 loop spans 15 amino acids.